The 3 T cell receptor beta chains presented below share a single source sample, sequenced in a study of cytomegalovirus exposure and HLA in healthy donors. This PCR relied on a set of 60 Vbeta primers and 13 Jbeta primers. Data came from immunoSEQ multiplex PCR; TCRdb stores just in-frame clones and leaves some out. The sample lists approximately 150,000 clones; under 85% were seen once. The sequencing sample was made of PBMCs. The source of these receptors is a woman under 40 in good health and CMV-seronegative.

V and J are TRBV2 and TRBJ1-5, with D possibly being TRBD1 (6 bases). Germline V gene data show CDR1 as SNHLY and CDR2 as FYNNEI. The ends were cut back, 8 bases at V and 3 bases at J, with 11 bases in the middle. There are 13 residues in the CDR3. Here the CDR3 reads CASEDSLNQPQHF. The CDR3 DNA is TGTGCCAGCGAGGACAGCCTCAATCAGCCCCAGCATTTT.

The chain is built from TRBV29-1 and TRBJ1-1; the match to TRBD1 covers 7 bases. The V gene's germline CDR1 is SQVTM and CDR2 ANQGSEA. The CDR3 extends over 14 amino acids. Trimming took 4 bases from V and 4 from J; bases not matched to a gene: 9. CDR3 DNA sequence: TGCAGCGTTGGTGAGGACAGGTCCTCCACTGAAGCTTTCTTT. It codes for CSVGEDRSSTEAFF.

This clone was recorded a few times. The gene calls are TRBV7-4 and TRBJ2-7; perhaps TRBD1 as D (6 bases). Germline CDR1 SGHVT, CDR2 SQSDAQ. V lost 1 base, J lost 3 bases, and 16 bases lay in between. The length of the CDR3 is 16 residues. The CDR3 DNA is TGTGCCAGCAGCTTAGGGGTTGCCAGGGGATTCTACGAGCAGTACTTC. This sequence encodes CASSLGVARGFYEQYF.